This TCR beta chain stems from a study of regulatory T cells in long-lasting Graves disease. The CDR3 consists of 16 residues. Germline V gene lookup returns CDR1 SGHVS and CDR2 FNYEAQ. V was trimmed by 0 bases and J by 3 bases, leaving 14 bases between them. With iRepertoire HTBI primers and Arm-PCR of CDR3 regions, TCR beta libraries were built. One entry per CDR3 protein, called by TCRdb with MiXCR from the multiplex PCR reads. The repertoire includes about 310,000 distinct CDR3 sequences, 18% of them detected once, and roughly 40% sits in the top ten. The time point: newly diagnosed GD, antithyroid drugs for less than 3 months. There was RNA extracted from PBMCs, and the TCR library was made from it. This clonotype was counted many times.

Sequenced here: peripheral blood mononuclear cells (PBMCs), sampled at new diagnosis, from a patient treated with antithyroid drugs. The receptor was isolated from a female donor with Graves disease. The chain is built from TRBV7-6 and TRBJ1-1; D gene ambiguous. The CDR3 spells CASSLAPGGRHTEAFF. CDR3 DNA: TGTGCCAGCAGCTTAGCCCCTGGAGGGAGGCACACTGAAGCTTTCTTT.